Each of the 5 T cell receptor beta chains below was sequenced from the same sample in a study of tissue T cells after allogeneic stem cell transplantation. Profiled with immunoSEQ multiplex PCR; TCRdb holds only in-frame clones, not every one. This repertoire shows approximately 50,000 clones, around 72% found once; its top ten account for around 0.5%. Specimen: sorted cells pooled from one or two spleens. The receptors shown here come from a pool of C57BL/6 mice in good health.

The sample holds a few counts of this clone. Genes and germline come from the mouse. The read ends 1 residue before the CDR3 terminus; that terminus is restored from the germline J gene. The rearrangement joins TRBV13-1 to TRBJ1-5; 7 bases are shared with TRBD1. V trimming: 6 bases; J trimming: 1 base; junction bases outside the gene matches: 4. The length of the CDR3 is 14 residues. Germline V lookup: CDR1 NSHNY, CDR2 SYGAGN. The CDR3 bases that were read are TGTGCCAGCATTACAGGGGAGAACAACCAGGCTCCGCTT. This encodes CASITGENNQAPL. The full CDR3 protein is CASITGENNQAPLF. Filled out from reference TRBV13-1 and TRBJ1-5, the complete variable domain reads EAAVTQSPRNKVTVTGGNVTLSCRQTNSHNYMYWYRQDTGHGLRLIHYSYGAGNLRIGDVPDGYKATRTTQEDFFLLLELASPSQTSLYFCASITGENNQAPLFGEGTRLSVL.

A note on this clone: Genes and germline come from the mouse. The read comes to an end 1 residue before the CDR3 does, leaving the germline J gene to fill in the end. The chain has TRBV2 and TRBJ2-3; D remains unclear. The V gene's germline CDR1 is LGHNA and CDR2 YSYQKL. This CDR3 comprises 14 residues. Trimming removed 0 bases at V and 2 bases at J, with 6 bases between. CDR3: CASSQDTLAETLYF. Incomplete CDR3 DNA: TGTGCCAGCAGCCAAGATACACTTGCAGAAACGCTGTAT.

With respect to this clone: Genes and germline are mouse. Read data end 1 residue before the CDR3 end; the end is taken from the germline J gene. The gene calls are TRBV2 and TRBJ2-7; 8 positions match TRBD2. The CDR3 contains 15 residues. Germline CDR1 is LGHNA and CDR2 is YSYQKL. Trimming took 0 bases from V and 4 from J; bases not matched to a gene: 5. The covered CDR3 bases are TGTGCCAGCAGCCAAGATCGAAACTGGGGGTATGAACAGTAC. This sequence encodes CASSQDRNWGYEQY. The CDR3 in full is CASSQDRNWGYEQYF.

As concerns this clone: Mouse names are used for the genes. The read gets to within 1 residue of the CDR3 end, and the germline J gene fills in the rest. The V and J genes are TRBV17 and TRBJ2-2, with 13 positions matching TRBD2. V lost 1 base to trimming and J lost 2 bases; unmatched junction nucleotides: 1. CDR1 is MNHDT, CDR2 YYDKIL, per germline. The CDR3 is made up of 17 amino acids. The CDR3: CASSRGDWGGNTGQLYF. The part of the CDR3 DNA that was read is TGTGCTAGCAGTAGAGGGGACTGGGGGGGTAACACCGGGCAGCTCTAC.

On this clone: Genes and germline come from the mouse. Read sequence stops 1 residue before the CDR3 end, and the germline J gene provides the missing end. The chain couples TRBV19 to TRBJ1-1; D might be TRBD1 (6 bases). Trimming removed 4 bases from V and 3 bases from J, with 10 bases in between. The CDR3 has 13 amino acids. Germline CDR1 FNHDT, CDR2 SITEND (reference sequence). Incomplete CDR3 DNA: TGTGCCAGCAGTTTCAGGGGCGACACAGAAGTCTTC. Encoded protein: CASSFRGDTEVF. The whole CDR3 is CASSFRGDTEVFF.